This T cell receptor (beta chain) was sequenced in a study of shared clonotypes between healthy human individuals. Study-wide results and limits: When compared with the clonotypes that were shared by all four sorted-subset donors, the non-shared clonotypes turned out to have lower generation probabilities.

Worth noting for this clone: What it recognizes is unknown.

The genomic DNA of each subset was split evenly across several immunoSEQ plates. Sorted-subset replicate PCRs used about 0.2 ug DNA, roughly 28,000 T cell genomes. The table came from immunoSEQ multiplex PCR; TCRdb's copy has only in-frame clones and leaves some out. The sample holds 950,000 to 1,300,000 clones, under 80% seen once. The CDR3 extends over 18 amino acids. Losses at the gene ends were 6 bases for V and 2 bases for J; bases not matched to a gene: 14. Germline V gives CDR1 SGDLS, CDR2 YYNGEE. Free of recent acute infections or vaccinations, the donors were healthy HIV-negative adults. The TCR sequence derives from a young man in good health. Sequencing input: memory CD4+ T cells sorted from blood. Indicated subset: CD45RA-negative fraction. J is TRBJ2-7 and V is TRBV9; 13 bases are shared with TRBD2. This CDR3 reads CASTPGLAGPHTPYEQYF. In DNA form, the CDR3 reads TGTGCCAGCACCCCGGGACTAGCGGGACCCCACACCCCCTACGAGCAGTACTTC.